This TCR beta chain was identified in a study of CD8+ T cells in alopecia areata. Across the study: Treated individuals took tofacitinib by mouth, 5 to 10 mg twice daily.

After isolation, RNA underwent reverse transcription to generate cDNA as the sequencing template. TCRdb keeps only in-frame clones here, not all; method: immunoSEQ multiplex PCR. The data contain around 50,000 clones, 90% to 97% of them seen just once; the ten biggest clones take up 25% to 30%. This CDR3 contains 18 residues. CDR1 SGHTA and CDR2 FQGNSA come from the germline V gene. The V and J ends lost 5 bases and 4 bases, in that order; junction bases with no gene match: 19. Study-wide points: Across lesional scalp, and particularly alopecia totalis/universalis, clonality surpassed that of normal scalp. Normal skin's resident alphabeta T cells are also sequenced in scalp samples.

About this clone itself: Antigen unknown.

This sequence originates from a human donor with alopecia areata. The J gene is TRBJ1-2, the V gene TRBV7-2; TRBD1 aligns across 7 bases. The material was CD8+ T cells sorted from blood, obtained at week 0. The CDR3 here is CASSPDLGSGTELYGYTF. For the CDR3, the DNA is TGTGCCAGCAGCCCAGACCTGGGCTCTGGGACAGAACTCTATGGCTACACCTTC.